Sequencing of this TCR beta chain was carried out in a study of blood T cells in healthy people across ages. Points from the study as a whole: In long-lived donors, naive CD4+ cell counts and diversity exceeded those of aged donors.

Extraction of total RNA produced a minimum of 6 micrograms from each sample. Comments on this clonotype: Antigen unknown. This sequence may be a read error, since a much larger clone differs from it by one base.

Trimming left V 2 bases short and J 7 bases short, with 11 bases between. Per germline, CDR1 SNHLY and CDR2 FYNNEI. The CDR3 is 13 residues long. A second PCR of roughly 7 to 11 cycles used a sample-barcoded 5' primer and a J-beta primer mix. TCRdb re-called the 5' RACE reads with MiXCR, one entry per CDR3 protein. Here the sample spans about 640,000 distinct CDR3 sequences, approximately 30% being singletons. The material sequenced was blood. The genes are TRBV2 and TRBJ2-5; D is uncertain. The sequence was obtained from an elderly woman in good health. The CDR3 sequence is CASSEIVQATQYF. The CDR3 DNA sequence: TGTGCCAGCAGTGAAATTGTGCAGGCGACCCAGTACTTC.